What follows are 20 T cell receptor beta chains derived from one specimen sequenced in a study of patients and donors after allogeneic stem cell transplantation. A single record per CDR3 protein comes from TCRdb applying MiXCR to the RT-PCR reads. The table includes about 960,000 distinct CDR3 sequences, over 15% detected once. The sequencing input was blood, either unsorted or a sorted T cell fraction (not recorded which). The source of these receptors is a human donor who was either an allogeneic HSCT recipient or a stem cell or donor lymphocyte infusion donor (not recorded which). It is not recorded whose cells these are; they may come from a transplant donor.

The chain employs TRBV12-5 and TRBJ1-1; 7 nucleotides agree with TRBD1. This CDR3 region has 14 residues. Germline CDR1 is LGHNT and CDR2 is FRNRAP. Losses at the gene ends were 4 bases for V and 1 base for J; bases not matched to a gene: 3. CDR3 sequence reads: CASGSRQGNTEAFF. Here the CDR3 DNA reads TGTGCTAGTGGTTCTCGACAGGGGAACACTGAAGCTTTCTTT. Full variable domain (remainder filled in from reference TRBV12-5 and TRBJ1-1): DARVTQTPRHKVTEMGQEVTMRCQPILGHNTVFWYRQTMMQGLELLAYFRNRAPLDDSGMPKDRFSAEMPDATLATLKIQPSEPRDSAVYFCASGSRQGNTEAFFGQGTRLTVV.

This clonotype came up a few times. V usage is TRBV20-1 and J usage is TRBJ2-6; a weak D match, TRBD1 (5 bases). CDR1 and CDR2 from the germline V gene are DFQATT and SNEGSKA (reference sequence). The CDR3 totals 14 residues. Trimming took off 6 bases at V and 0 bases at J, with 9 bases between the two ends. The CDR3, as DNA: TGCAGTGCCAGGGTTAGCTCTGGGGCCAACGTCCTGACTTTC. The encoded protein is CSARVSSGANVLTF.

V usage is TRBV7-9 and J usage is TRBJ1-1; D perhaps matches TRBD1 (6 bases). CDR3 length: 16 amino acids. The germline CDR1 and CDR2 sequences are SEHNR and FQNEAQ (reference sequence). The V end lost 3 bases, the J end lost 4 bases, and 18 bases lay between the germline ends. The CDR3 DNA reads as TGTGCCAGCAGCTTGGGGGCGAAGAGACTGGGCACTGAAGCTTTCTTT. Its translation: CASSLGAKRLGTEAFF.

The CDR3 region is CASSSNRLYNEQFF. The CDR3 DNA sequence: TGTGCCAGCTCCTCTAATAGATTGTACAATGAGCAGTTCTTC. The J gene is TRBJ2-1, the V gene TRBV6-2 or TRBV6-3, with D unclear. V was trimmed by 8 bases and J by 4 bases, leaving 15 bases between them. CDR1 and CDR2 from the germline V gene are MNHEY and SVGEGT. The CDR3 consists of 14 residues.

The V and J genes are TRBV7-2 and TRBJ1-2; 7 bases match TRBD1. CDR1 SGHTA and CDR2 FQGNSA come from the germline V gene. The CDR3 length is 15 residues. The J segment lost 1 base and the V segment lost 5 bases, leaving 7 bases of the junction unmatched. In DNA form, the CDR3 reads TGTGCCAGCAGCACCCGGACAGGTTTTAACTATGGCTACACCTTC. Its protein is CASSTRTGFNYGYTF.

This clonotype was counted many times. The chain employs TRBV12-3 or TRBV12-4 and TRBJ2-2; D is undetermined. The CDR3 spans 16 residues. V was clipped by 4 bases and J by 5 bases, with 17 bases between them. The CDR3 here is CASSSPGQQRTGELFF. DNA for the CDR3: TGTGCCAGCAGTTCCCCTGGGCAGCAGAGGACCGGGGAGCTGTTTTTT.

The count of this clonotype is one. CDR3 DNA: TGTGCCAGTAGTTTTTATCTGGGACAGGGGGCTTCCGGGGCCAACGTCCTGACTTTC. Protein sequence: CASSFYLGQGASGANVLTF. The chain is built from TRBV19 and TRBJ2-6, with 12 bases fitting TRBD1. Germline V gene data show CDR1 as LNHDA and CDR2 as SQIVND (reference sequence). Trimming removed 5 bases from V and 4 bases from J; junction bases left unmatched: 12. The length of the CDR3 is 19 residues.

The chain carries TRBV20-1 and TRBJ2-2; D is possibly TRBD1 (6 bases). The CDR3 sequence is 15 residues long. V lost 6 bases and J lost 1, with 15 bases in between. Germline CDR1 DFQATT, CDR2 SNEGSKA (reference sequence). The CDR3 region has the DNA TGCAGTGCATTCACCCCGACAGGGAACACCGGGGAGCTGTTTTTT. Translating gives CSAFTPTGNTGELFF.

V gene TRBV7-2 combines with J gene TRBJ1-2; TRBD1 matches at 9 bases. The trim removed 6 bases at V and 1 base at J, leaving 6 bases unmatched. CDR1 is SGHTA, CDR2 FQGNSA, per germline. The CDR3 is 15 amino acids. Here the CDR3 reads CASRLTGGGNYGYTF. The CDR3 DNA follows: TGTGCCAGCAGGTTAACAGGGGGCGGTAACTATGGCTACACCTTC.

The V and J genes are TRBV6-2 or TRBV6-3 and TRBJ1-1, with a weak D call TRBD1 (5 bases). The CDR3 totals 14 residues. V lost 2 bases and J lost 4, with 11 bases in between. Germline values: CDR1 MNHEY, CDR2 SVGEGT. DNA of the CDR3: TGTGCCAGCAGTTACAAGGGGCAGGGCACTGAAGCTTTCTTT. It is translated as CASSYKGQGTEAFF.

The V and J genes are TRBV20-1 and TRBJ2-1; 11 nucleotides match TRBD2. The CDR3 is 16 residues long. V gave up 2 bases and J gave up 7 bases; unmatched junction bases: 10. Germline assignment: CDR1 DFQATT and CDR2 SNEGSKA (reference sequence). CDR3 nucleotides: TGCAGTGCTAGATACCGCACTAGCGGGAGTCCAAATGAGCAGTTCTTC. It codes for CSARYRTSGSPNEQFF.

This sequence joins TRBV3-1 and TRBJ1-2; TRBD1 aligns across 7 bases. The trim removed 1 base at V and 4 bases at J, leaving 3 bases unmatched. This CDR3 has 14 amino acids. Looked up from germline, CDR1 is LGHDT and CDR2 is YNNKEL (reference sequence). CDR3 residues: CASSQGTGLYGYTF. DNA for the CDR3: TGTGCCAGCAGCCAAGGGACAGGCCTCTATGGCTACACCTTC.

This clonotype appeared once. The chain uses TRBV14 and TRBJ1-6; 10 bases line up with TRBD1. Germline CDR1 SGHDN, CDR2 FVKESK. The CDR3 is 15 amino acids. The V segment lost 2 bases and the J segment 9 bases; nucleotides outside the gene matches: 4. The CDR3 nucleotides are TGTGCCAGCAGCCAACAGACAGGGGGCAGTTCACCCCTCCACTTT. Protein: CASSQQTGGSSPLHF.

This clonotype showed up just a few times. This chain's CDR3 is CATSRDGQSVYEQYF. In nucleotides, the CDR3 is TGTGCCACCAGCAGAGATGGACAGTCTGTTTACGAGCAGTACTTC. This chain uses TRBV15 with TRBJ2-7, with D possibly matching TRBD1 (6 bases). Deletions cut 0 bases from V and 4 bases from J, with 13 bases between. The CDR3 extends over 15 amino acids. Germline V gene data show CDR1 as LNHNV and CDR2 as YYDKDF (reference sequence).

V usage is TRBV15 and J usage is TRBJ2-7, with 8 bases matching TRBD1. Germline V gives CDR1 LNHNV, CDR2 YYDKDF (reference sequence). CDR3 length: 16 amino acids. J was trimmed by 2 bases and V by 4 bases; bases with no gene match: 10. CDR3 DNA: TGTGCCACCAGCACCTCCAGGACAGGGCTAGCCTACGAGCAGTACTTC. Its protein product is CATSTSRTGLAYEQYF.

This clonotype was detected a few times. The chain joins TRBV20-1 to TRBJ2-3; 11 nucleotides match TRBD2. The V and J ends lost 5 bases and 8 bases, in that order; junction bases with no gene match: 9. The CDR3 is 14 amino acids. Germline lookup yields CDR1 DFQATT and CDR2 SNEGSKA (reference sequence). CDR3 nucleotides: TGCAGTGCTGGAGTAGCGGGAGGGCCTAGTACGCAGTATTTT. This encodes CSAGVAGGPSTQYF.

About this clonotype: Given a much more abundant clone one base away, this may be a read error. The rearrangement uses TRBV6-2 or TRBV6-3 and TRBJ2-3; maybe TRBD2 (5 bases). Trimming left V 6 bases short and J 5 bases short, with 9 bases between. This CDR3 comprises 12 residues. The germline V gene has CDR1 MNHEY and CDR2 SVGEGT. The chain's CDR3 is CASRFGVDTQYF. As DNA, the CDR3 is TGTGCCAGCAGATTCGGGGTAGATACGCAGTATTTT.

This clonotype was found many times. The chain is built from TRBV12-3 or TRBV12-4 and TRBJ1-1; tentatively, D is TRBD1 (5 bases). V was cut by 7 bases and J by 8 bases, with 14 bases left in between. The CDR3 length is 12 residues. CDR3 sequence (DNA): TGTGCCAGCACCATGGAGGGACCAGAAGCTTTCTTT. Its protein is CASTMEGPEAFF.

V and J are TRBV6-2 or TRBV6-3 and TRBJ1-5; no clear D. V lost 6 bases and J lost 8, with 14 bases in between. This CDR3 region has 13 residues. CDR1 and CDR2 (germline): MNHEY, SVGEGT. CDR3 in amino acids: CASSPEIMEPQHF. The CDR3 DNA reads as TGTGCCAGCAGCCCTGAGATTATGGAGCCCCAGCATTTT.

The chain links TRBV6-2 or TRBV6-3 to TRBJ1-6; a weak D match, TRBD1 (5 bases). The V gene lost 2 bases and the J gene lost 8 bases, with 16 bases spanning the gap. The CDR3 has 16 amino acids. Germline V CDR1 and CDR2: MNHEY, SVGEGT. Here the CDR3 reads CASSYGPGRLYSPLHF. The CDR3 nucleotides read TGTGCCAGCAGTTACGGTCCGGGACGGCTCTATTCACCCCTCCACTTT.